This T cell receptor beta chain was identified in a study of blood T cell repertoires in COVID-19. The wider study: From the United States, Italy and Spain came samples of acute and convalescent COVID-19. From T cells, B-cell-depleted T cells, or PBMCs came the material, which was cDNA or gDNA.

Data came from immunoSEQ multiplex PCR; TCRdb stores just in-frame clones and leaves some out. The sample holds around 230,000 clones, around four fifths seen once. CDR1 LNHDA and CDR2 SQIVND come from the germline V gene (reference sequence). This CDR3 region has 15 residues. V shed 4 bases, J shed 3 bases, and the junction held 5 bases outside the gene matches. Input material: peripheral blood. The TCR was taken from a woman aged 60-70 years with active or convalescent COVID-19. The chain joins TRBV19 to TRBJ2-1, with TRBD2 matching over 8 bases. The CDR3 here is CASSTAGGYYNEQFF. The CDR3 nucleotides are TGTGCCAGTAGTACGGCGGGGGGTTACTACAATGAGCAGTTCTTC.